The present T cell receptor beta chain was sequenced within a study of blood T cell repertoires in COVID-19. Study in general: The United States, Italy and Spain supplied acute and convalescent COVID-19 samples. The cDNA or gDNA used as material had been derived from T cells, B-cell-depleted T cells, or PBMCs.

Deletions cut 6 bases from V and 5 bases from J, with 13 bases between. CDR3 length equals 13 residues. Germline V gene lookup returns CDR1 ENHRY and CDR2 SYGVKD. TCRdb's table, derived via immunoSEQ multiplex PCR, lists solely in-frame clones and lacks some. The profile shows approximately 19,000 clones, approximately 89% of them singletons. This clone showed up just once. The chain recombines TRBV10-3 with TRBJ2-5; no clear D gene. The TCR was taken from a human donor in a cohort sampled during active COVID-19. Specimen: peripheral blood. The DNA of the CDR3 is TGTGCCATCAGCCCCCGCGGATGGGAGACCCAGTACTTC. Translating gives CAISPRGWETQYF.